The present entry profiles one TCR beta chain with its context. The sample originates from a study of blood T cell repertoires in COVID-19. Looking at the study overall: Specimens from acute and convalescent COVID-19 originated in the United States, Italy and Spain. PBMCs, B-cell-depleted T cells, or T cells were the source of the cDNA or gDNA that made up the material.

In the authors' workflow: Cell counts per sample came from amplifying reference gene primers. Method: immunoSEQ multiplex PCR; TCRdb's copy keeps in-frame clones and lacks some. That table furnishes V, J and clone size, whereas the DNA furnished D and trimming. This sample yields more than 250,000 clones, of which around 85% are seen a single time; 5% to 6.5% belongs to the top ten. Sequences were obtained from peripheral blood. The sequence came from a man aged 50-60 years with active or convalescent COVID-19.

CDR3 amino acids: CASSPGTSQPSSYEQYF. In nucleotides, the CDR3 is TGTGCCAGCAGCCCAGGGACTAGCCAACCTAGCTCCTACGAGCAGTACTTC. The V and J genes are TRBV7-2 and TRBJ2-7; 9 bases agree with TRBD2. Per the germline V gene, CDR1 is SGHTA and CDR2 is FQGNSA. The CDR3 is made up of 17 amino acids. The ends lost 5 bases at V and 0 bases at J; junction bases unmatched: 11.